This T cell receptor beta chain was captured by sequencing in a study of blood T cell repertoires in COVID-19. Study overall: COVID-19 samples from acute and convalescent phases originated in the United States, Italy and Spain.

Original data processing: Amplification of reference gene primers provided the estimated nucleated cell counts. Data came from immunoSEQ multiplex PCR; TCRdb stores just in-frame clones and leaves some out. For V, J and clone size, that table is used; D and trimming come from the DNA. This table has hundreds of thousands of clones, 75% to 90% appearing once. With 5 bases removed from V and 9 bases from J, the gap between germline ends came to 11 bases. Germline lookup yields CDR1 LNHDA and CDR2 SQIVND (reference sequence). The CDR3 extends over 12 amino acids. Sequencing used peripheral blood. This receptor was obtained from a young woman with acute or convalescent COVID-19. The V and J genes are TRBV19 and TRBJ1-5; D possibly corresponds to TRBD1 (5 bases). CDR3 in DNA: TGTGCCAGTAGTTTCGGGGGGGGGCCCCAGCATTTT. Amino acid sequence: CASSFGGGPQHF.